The 22 T cell receptor beta chains below come from one sample, sequenced in a study of shared clonotypes between healthy human individuals. Naive CD8 cells lacked CD45RO and underwent positive selection for CCR7, leaving out terminally differentiated effector memory CD45RA+ cells. Sequencing was performed with immunoSEQ multiplex PCR; in TCRdb, only in-frame clones are kept and a portion is missing. Here the sample spans about 680,000 clones, 92% being singletons. Sequences were obtained from naive CD8+ T cells sorted from blood. The receptors were sampled from a young man in good health.

The chain employs TRBV9 and TRBJ2-1; D unclear. This CDR3 is 12 amino acids long. Looked up from germline, CDR1 is SGDLS and CDR2 is YYNGEE. Trimming removed 1 base at V and 5 bases at J, with 4 bases between. The CDR3 coding sequence is TGTGCCAGCAGCGTATTTAACAATGAGCAGTTCTTC. It yields the protein CASSVFNNEQFF.

This clone appeared a single time. CDR3 coding DNA: TGTGCCAGCAGCTATCGTACCTCCGAGCAGTACTTC. Amino acids: CASSYRTSEQYF. The genes are TRBV7-8 and TRBJ2-7; D is undetermined. The ends were cut back, 4 bases at V and 6 bases at J, with 10 bases in the middle. The CDR3 is 12 residues long. The germline V gene encodes CDR1 SGHVS and CDR2 FQNEAQ.

The V gene is TRBV5-4, the J gene TRBJ2-2; D perhaps matches TRBD2 (6 bases). Trimming shortened V by 4 bases and J by 5 bases, and 9 bases separated the two germline ends. The germline V gene has CDR1 SGHNT and CDR2 YYREEE (reference sequence). This CDR3 contains 13 residues. The CDR3 DNA reads TGTGCCAGCAGCGAGGACTATACCGGGGAGCTGTTTTTT. Protein sequence: CASSEDYTGELFF.

The V and J genes are TRBV4-3 and TRBJ2-7, with TRBD1 matching over 8 bases. The CDR3 contains 14 residues. Germline lookup yields CDR1 LGHNA and CDR2 YSLEER. V lost 6 bases, J lost 1 base, and 5 bases stayed unmatched. The CDR3 loop is CASSSWTGSYEQYF. DNA for the CDR3: TGCGCCAGCAGTTCGTGGACAGGGTCCTACGAGCAGTACTTC.

The chain recombines TRBV5-8 with TRBJ2-3; D not resolved. This CDR3 is built from 12 residues. V dropped 6 bases and J dropped 0 bases, with 5 bases sitting between them. Looked up from germline, CDR1 is SGHTS and CDR2 is YDEGEE. CDR3 sequence (DNA): TGTGCCAGCACCCTCAGCACAGATACGCAGTATTTT. Translated: CASTLSTDTQYF.

The CDR3 sequence: CASSPWDRDAYNEQFF. The CDR3 nucleotides read TGTGCCAGCAGCCCTTGGGACAGGGACGCCTACAATGAGCAGTTCTTC. The V and J genes are TRBV7-9 and TRBJ2-1; 9 bases are shared with TRBD1. Germline assignment: CDR1 SEHNR and CDR2 FQNEAQ (reference sequence). V shed 5 bases and J 2 bases; nucleotides not matched to a gene: 7. This CDR3 region has 16 residues.

This chain connects TRBV27 to TRBJ2-7, with D unclear. The CDR3 spans 15 residues. The ends were cut back, 4 bases at V and 2 bases at J, with 15 bases in the middle. In germline, CDR1 is MNHEY, CDR2 SMNVEV (reference sequence). The CDR3 DNA follows: TGTGCCAGCAGTTACTCATTTCAAGCCACCTACGAGCAGTACTTC. As protein: CASSYSFQATYEQYF.

The chain combines TRBV5-6 with TRBJ2-3, with 12 bases identical to TRBD2. CDR3 length equals 16 residues. Germline V lookup: CDR1 SGHDT, CDR2 YYEEEE. V dropped 1 base and J dropped 5; count of bases not matched to a gene: 5. The DNA of the CDR3 is TGTGCCAGCAGCTTGAGGACTAGCGGGGTTGTAGATACGCAGTATTTT. This encodes CASSLRTSGVVDTQYF. Supplemented by reference TRBV5-6 and TRBJ2-3, the full variable domain reads DAGVTQSPTHLIKTRGQQVTLRCSPKSGHDTVSWYQQALGQGPQFIFQYYEEEERQRGNFPDRFSGHQFPNYSSELNVNALLLGDSALYLCASSLRTSGVVDTQYFGPGTRLTVL.

J is TRBJ2-1 and V is TRBV6-5; D unresolved. Germline assignment: CDR1 MNHEY and CDR2 SVGAGI. V dropped 8 bases and J dropped 8 bases, with 16 bases sitting between them. This CDR3 is built from 13 residues. The CDR3 protein is CASGLYQSDEQFF. CDR3 coding DNA: TGTGCCAGCGGGCTCTACCAGAGCGATGAGCAGTTCTTC.

This chain joins TRBV21-1 and TRBJ2-7. TRBV21-1 is a pseudogene locus. The CDR3 covers 12 residues. The CDR3 sequence is CASLRGDHEQYF. The CDR3 DNA reads TGTGCCAGCCTAAGGGGGGACCACGAGCAGTACTTC.

This clone was detected once. The chain has TRBV15 and TRBJ2-1; 9 bases line up with TRBD2. Trimming at V came to 3 bases and at J to 6 bases, leaving 12 bases not matched to a gene. The CDR3 is 17 residues long. Germline values: CDR1 LNHNV, CDR2 YYDKDF (reference sequence). CDR3 protein: CATSRSGLAGGGNEQFF. CDR3 sequence (DNA): TGTGCCACCAGCAGGTCGGGATTGGCGGGAGGGGGCAATGAGCAGTTCTTC.

The chain uses TRBV7-9 and TRBJ1-1; perhaps TRBD1 as D (5 bases). The CDR3 consists of 16 residues. V shed 4 bases and J shed 1 base, with 16 bases lying between them. From germline, CDR1 is SEHNR and CDR2 FQNEAQ (reference sequence). The CDR3 DNA is TGTGCCAGCAGCTCCTCCCGCGGACACCCGAACACTGAAGCTTTCTTT. It is translated as CASSSSRGHPNTEAFF.

The V call is TRBV6-5, the J call TRBJ2-3; 8 nucleotides agree with TRBD2. The CDR3 runs 16 residues. Looked up from germline, CDR1 is MNHEY and CDR2 is SVGAGI. Trimming at V came to 2 bases and at J to 0 bases, leaving 4 bases not matched to a gene. The CDR3 loop reads CASSYREGLSTDTQYF. The CDR3 DNA is TGTGCCAGCAGTTACCGGGAGGGGCTAAGCACAGATACGCAGTATTTT.

V usage is TRBV6-6 and J usage is TRBJ1-2; D gene ambiguous. Trimming stripped 0 bases from V and 0 bases from J, with 5 bases between. The CDR3 is made up of 14 amino acids. Germline V lookup: CDR1 MNHNY, CDR2 SVGAGI (reference sequence). The CDR3 sequence: CASSYSETNYGYTF. The CDR3 DNA follows: TGTGCCAGCAGTTACTCAGAAACTAACTATGGCTACACCTTC.

A word on this clone: This sample includes further DNA sequences coding for the same CDR3. The chain combines TRBV27 with TRBJ2-7; D might be TRBD2 (6 bases). The CDR3 is 13 residues long. V was trimmed by 0 bases and J by 4 bases, leaving 7 bases between them. Germline CDR1 is MNHEY and CDR2 is SMNVEV (reference sequence). CDR3 nucleotides: TGTGCCAGCAGTTTATCCCTAGCGTACGAGCAGTACTTC. The encoded protein is CASSLSLAYEQYF.

The chain recombines TRBV18 with TRBJ2-2; possibly TRBD1 for D (7 bases). The germline CDR1 and CDR2 sequences are KGHSH and LQKENI. The length of the CDR3 is 17 residues. The V end lost 8 bases, the J end lost 0 bases, and 19 bases lay between the germline ends. In nucleotides, the CDR3 is TGTGCCAGCCCGCGGGACAGTGTAGCCGCGAACACCGGGGAGCTGTTTTTT. This sequence encodes CASPRDSVAANTGELFF. Filled out from reference TRBV18 and TRBJ2-2, the complete variable domain reads NAGVMQNPRHLVRRRGQEARLRCSPMKGHSHVYWYRQLPEEGLKFMVYLQKENIIDESGMPKERFSAEFPKEGPSILRIQQVVRGDSAAYFCASPRDSVAANTGELFFGEGSRLTVL.

This rearrangement joins TRBV10-1 to TRBJ2-7; no clear D. Trimming cost V 5 bases and J 5 bases, with 25 bases left between them. The length of the CDR3 is 17 residues. CDR1 and CDR2 from the germline V gene are WNHNN and SYGVQD (reference sequence). The CDR3 DNA is TGCGCCAGCAGTCCGTTTAAGTGGCAAAAAATATGGGACGAGCAGTACTTC. Protein: CASSPFKWQKIWDEQYF.

The rearrangement links TRBV7-6 to TRBJ1-2, with TRBD1 matching 12 bases. CDR3 length equals 19 residues. Germline CDR1 SGHVS, CDR2 FNYEAQ. V lost 1 base, J lost 4 bases, and 13 bases stayed unmatched. CDR3 nucleotide sequence: TGTGCCAGCAGCTTAGACCGGGACAGGGGGCGCGAGATGCGCTATGGCTACACCTTC. Translating it yields CASSLDRDRGREMRYGYTF.

The chain carries TRBV5-5 and TRBJ2-1; D not resolved. V shed 2 bases and J shed 7 bases, with 13 bases lying between them. The CDR3 loop spans 14 amino acids. CDR1 is SGHKS and CDR2 is YYEKEE in the germline V gene (reference sequence). This CDR3 reads CASSFSMFGNEQFF. The CDR3 nucleotides are TGTGCCAGCAGCTTTTCTATGTTCGGTAATGAGCAGTTCTTC.

The V and J genes are TRBV4-2 and TRBJ2-2; the match to TRBD2 covers 14 bases. Germline assignment: CDR1 LGHNA and CDR2 YNFKEQ. CDR3 length: 16 amino acids. The ends lost 8 bases at V and 1 base at J; junction bases unmatched: 3. The CDR3 is CASSGLAGGNTGELFF. In DNA, the CDR3 is TGTGCCAGCTCAGGACTAGCGGGAGGGAACACCGGGGAGCTGTTTTTT.

The rearrangement uses TRBV5-1 and TRBJ2-7, with 7 bases fitting TRBD2. CDR1 is SGHRS, CDR2 YFSETQ, per germline. The length of the CDR3 is 14 residues. V gave up 5 bases and J gave up 7 bases; unmatched junction bases: 12. Written as DNA, the CDR3 is TGCGCCAGCAGGAGTCAGCCGGGAGGAGGGGAGCAGTACTTC. Translating gives CASRSQPGGGEQYF.

This rearrangement joins TRBV7-2 to TRBJ2-5; maybe TRBD2 (7 bases). The germline gives CDR1 SGHTA, CDR2 FQGNSA. V lost 7 bases and J lost 2, with 20 bases in between. This CDR3 is 16 amino acids long. CDR3 DNA sequence: TGTGCCAGCACCAAGGGGGGGGCATGGATTCAAGAGACCCAGTACTTC. This encodes CASTKGGAWIQETQYF.